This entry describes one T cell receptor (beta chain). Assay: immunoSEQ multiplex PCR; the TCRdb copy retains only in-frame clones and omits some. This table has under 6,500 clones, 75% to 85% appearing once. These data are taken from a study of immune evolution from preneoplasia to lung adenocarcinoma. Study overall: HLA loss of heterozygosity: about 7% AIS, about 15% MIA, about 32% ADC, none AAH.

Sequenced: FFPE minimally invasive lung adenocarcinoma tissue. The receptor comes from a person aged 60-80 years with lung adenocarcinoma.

CDR3: CASSDGGPEGYTF. The CDR3 DNA sequence: TGTGCCAGCAGTGATGGGGGCCCCGAGGGCTACACCTTC. The V call is TRBV6-4, the J call TRBJ1-2; possible D gene TRBD1, 6 bases. Germline CDR1 and CDR2: MRHNA and SNTAGT. The CDR3 has 13 residues. The V end was cut by 3 bases, the J end by 8 bases, with 13 bases between.